The clone carrying this TCR beta chain is judged medium-sized (0.01 to 0.1%). The data were produced by immunoSEQ multiplex PCR, yet TCRdb's version contains in-frame clones alone and is incomplete. This sample has 180,000 or so clones, with roughly three quarters found just once. CDR1 and CDR2 from the germline V gene are SGHTA and FQGNSA. With 5 bases clipped from V and 4 bases from J, the junction kept 10 bases outside the gene matches. This CDR3 contains 15 residues. Living in about two dozen US areas, the participants were between roughly 18 and 95 years of age. The sample comes from a study of blood T cell repertoires in COVID-19.

The receptor was derived from a man aged 60 to 75 who had been exposed to COVID-19. The chain is built from TRBV7-2 and TRBJ2-5, with 7 bases matching TRBD1. Sequenced sample: PBMCs or T cells enriched from blood (not recorded which). This chain's CDR3 is CASSLNRGSPETQYF. CDR3 DNA: TGTGCCAGCAGCCTCAACAGGGGTTCCCCAGAGACCCAGTACTTC.